This TCR beta chain was recovered during a study of vaccination and CD4 T cells after COVID-19. CDR1 MNHNS and CDR2 SASEGT come from the germline V gene. The CDR3 length is 14 residues. The V and J ends lost 7 bases and 6 bases respectively, with 18 bases between them. This clonotype has only a few counts. Its antigen is as yet unknown. Oncomine TCR Beta short-read sequencing was applied to DNA from cultured CD4+ T cells. One entry per CDR3 protein, called by TCRdb with MiXCR from the PCR reads. Among several thousand distinct CDR3 sequences, roughly 50% were seen once, and the ten largest hold approximately 31%. The treatment here: approximately 11-day PBMC culture with coronavirus spike peptide pools or control peptides (ViraFEST assay). These CD4+ T cells came from an unexposed donor, sampled before the COVID-19 pandemic (2011-2018). Where cell yield allowed, unexposed-donor CD4+ T cells were probed with SARS-CoV-2 S/N and four cold-coronavirus spikes.

Sequenced sample: CD4+ T cells from blood, cultured in vitro. This sequence originates from a human donor in good health. The chain uses TRBV6-1 and TRBJ1-2; possible D gene TRBD1, 6 bases. CDR3 loop: CASTESDRLHGYTF. DNA of the CDR3: TGTGCCAGCACCGAGTCCGACAGGCTCCATGGCTACACCTTC.